A single T cell receptor beta chain is shown here with its context. These data belong to a study of blood T cells in healthy people across ages. A second PCR of roughly 7 to 11 cycles used a sample-barcoded 5' primer and a J-beta primer mix. MiXCR was run by TCRdb on the 5' RACE reads, yielding one entry per CDR3 protein. The table lists roughly 680,000 distinct CDR3 sequences, about 51% of them singletons, with roughly 14% in the top ten. There are 15 residues in the CDR3. The germline CDR1 and CDR2 sequences are MDHEN and SYDVKM. Trimming took 6 bases from V and 9 from J, leaving 21 bases between them.

The specimen was blood. The chain uses TRBV28 and TRBJ2-4; D might be TRBD1 or TRBD2, each matching 5 bases. The origin of this receptor is a woman aged 80 or over in good health. CDR3 nucleotide sequence: TGTGCCAGCAGCCCCCAATTAGGTGGGGGTCCCATTCAGTACTTC. It yields the protein CASSPQLGGGPIQYF.